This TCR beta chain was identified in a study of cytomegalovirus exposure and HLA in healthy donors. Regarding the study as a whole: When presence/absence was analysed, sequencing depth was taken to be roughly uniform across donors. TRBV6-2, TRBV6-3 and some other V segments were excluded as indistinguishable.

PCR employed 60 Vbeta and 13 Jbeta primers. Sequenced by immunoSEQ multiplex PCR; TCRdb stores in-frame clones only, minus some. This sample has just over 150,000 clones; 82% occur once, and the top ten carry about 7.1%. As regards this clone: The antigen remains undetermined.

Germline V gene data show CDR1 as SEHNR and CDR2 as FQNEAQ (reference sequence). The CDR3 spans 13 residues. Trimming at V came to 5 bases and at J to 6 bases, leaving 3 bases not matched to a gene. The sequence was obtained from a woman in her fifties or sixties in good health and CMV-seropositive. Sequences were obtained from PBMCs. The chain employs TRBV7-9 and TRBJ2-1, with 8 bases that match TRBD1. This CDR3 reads CASSVDRGNEQFF. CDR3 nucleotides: TGTGCCAGCAGCGTCGACAGGGGCAATGAGCAGTTCTTC.